Following are 21 T cell receptor beta chains from one sample sequenced in a study of cytomegalovirus exposure and HLA in healthy donors. The PCR contained 60 Vbeta and 13 Jbeta primers. The assay was immunoSEQ multiplex PCR, and TCRdb's table has in-frame clones only and misses some. The sample consists of under 100,000 clones, around 76% of them appearing once. The specimen sequenced was PBMCs. These receptors were collected from a man in his late teens or twenties in good health and CMV-seropositive.

The chain is built from TRBV27 and TRBJ2-7, with D tentatively TRBD1 (5 bases). This CDR3 is 15 amino acids long. The V end was cut by 3 bases, the J end by 0 bases, with 12 bases between. CDR1 and CDR2 from the germline V gene are MNHEY and SMNVEV (reference sequence). The CDR3, as DNA: TGTGCCAGCAGTTTTGTCCCAGGGAACTCCTACGAGCAGTACTTC. It codes for CASSFVPGNSYEQYF.

V usage is TRBV4-1 and J usage is TRBJ2-3; 10 bases fit TRBD2. CDR3 length: 17 amino acids. Trimming cost V 1 base and J 4 bases; bases outside gene matches: 8. Germline CDR1 is MGHRA and CDR2 is YSYEKL. CDR3 bases: TGCGCCAGCAGCCAAGGGCCATGGCTAGCGGGAGCAGATACGCAGTATTTT. It translates to CASSQGPWLAGADTQYF.

Sample share makes this clone medium-sized. This CDR3 is CASRQPTSAAYEQYF. The CDR3 DNA reads TGTGCCAGCAGACAACCAACTAGCGCCGCCTACGAGCAGTACTTC. This chain connects TRBV28 to TRBJ2-7; TRBD2 aligns across 7 bases. The V and J ends lost 6 bases and 2 bases, in that order; junction bases with no gene match: 10. Germline V gene lookup returns CDR1 MDHEN and CDR2 SYDVKM. The CDR3 covers 15 residues.

The chain is built from TRBV28 and TRBJ1-5; D perhaps matches TRBD1 (6 bases). This CDR3 is built from 14 residues. Between the trimmed V and J ends, which lost 1 base and 3 bases, there was a span of 7 bases. Per the germline V gene, CDR1 is MDHEN and CDR2 is SYDVKM. The CDR3 region is CASSLSGVNQPQHF. The CDR3 bases are TGTGCCAGCAGTTTATCAGGGGTCAATCAGCCCCAGCATTTT.

The rearrangement links TRBV27 to TRBJ1-2; 8 bases line up with TRBD1. The J segment lost 4 bases and the V segment lost 7 bases, leaving 5 bases of the junction unmatched. CDR3 length equals 13 residues. Germline V CDR1 and CDR2: MNHEY, SMNVEV (reference sequence). The CDR3 region is CASTWTGTYGYTF. DNA of the CDR3: TGTGCCAGCACCTGGACAGGGACCTATGGCTACACCTTC.

The rearrangement uses TRBV7-3 and TRBJ1-1, with TRBD1 matching over 10 bases. With V trimmed by 5 bases and J by 6 bases, 3 bases remained unmatched. The CDR3 totals 13 residues. CDR1 is SGHTA, CDR2 FQGTGA, per germline. The CDR3 region is CASSIGQGAEAFF. The CDR3 bases are TGTGCCAGCAGCATAGGACAGGGGGCTGAAGCTTTCTTT.

The chain joins TRBV10-3 to TRBJ1-2; D gene uncertain. This CDR3 comprises 15 residues. V shed 3 bases and J shed 2 bases, with 13 bases lying between them. Germline values: CDR1 ENHRY, CDR2 SYGVKD. CDR3 in DNA: TGTGCCATCAGTGATCACTCAGGTACGAACTATGGCTACACCTTC. Translating gives CAISDHSGTNYGYTF.

V is TRBV29-1 and J is TRBJ1-4; D possibly corresponds to TRBD1 (5 bases). This CDR3 comprises 11 residues. CDR1 and CDR2 from the germline V gene are SQVTM and ANQGSEA. V was trimmed by 5 bases and J by 7 bases, leaving 8 bases between them. The CDR3 sequence: CSVRDSEKLFF. DNA for the CDR3: TGCAGCGTTCGTGACAGTGAAAAACTGTTTTTT.

This sequence joins TRBV7-2 and TRBJ1-5; 12 bases map to TRBD1. V lost 2 bases, J lost 7 bases, and 6 bases stayed unmatched. The CDR3 length is 16 residues. Per germline, CDR1 SGHTA and CDR2 FQGNSA. The CDR3 here is CASSLFRDRGLQPQHF. CDR3 DNA: TGTGCCAGCAGCTTATTCCGGGACAGGGGGCTGCAGCCCCAGCATTTT.

The chain joins TRBV5-4 to TRBJ2-7, with D perhaps TRBD2 (6 bases). The V end lost 2 bases, the J end lost 5 bases, and 17 bases lay between the germline ends. CDR1 is SGHNT, CDR2 YYREEE, per germline (reference sequence). This CDR3 is 15 amino acids long. The DNA of the CDR3 is TGTGCCAGCAGCTTAAGCGGGTGGCAGAAAGACGAGCAGTACTTC. It codes for CASSLSGWQKDEQYF. The full variable domain, rest sourced from reference TRBV5-4 and TRBJ2-7, is ETGVTQSPTHLIKTRGQQVTLRCSSQSGHNTVSWYQQALGQGPQFIFQYYREEENGRGNFPPRFSGLQFPNYSSELNVNALELDDSALYLCASSLSGWQKDEQYFGPGTRLTVT.

On this clone itself: An end of the junction differs from the germline gene, which may be a read error. This chain connects TRBV7-7 to TRBJ2-2, with a tentative D call TRBD2 (5 bases). The length of the CDR3 is 13 residues. Germline V lookup: CDR1 SSHAT, CDR2 FNYEAQ (reference sequence). CDR3: CASSPTSTGELFF. For the CDR3, the DNA is TGTGCTAGCAGCCCCACTAGTACCGGGGAGCTGTTTTTT.

V and J are TRBV11-2 and TRBJ2-7; TRBD1 agrees at 7 bases. Per the germline V gene, CDR1 is SGHAT and CDR2 is FQNNGV. The CDR3 is 14 amino acids. J lost 2 bases, V lost 4 bases, and 5 bases had no gene match. CDR3: CASSSPGTAYEQYF. Written as DNA, the CDR3 is TGTGCCAGCAGCTCCCCCGGGACAGCCTACGAGCAGTACTTC.

The chain uses TRBV29-1 and TRBJ1-2; 8 bases are shared with TRBD1. V gave up 5 bases and J gave up 8 bases; unmatched junction bases: 13. The V gene's germline CDR1 is SQVTM and CDR2 ANQGSEA. There are 14 residues in the CDR3. CDR3 protein: CSVTTSRGRDGYTF. In DNA form, the CDR3 reads TGCAGCGTTACTACCTCCAGGGGGCGCGACGGCTACACCTTC.

The genes are TRBV7-3 and TRBJ2-1; 8 bases are shared with TRBD1. Per germline, CDR1 SGHTA and CDR2 FQGTGA. CDR3 size: 15 residues. V was pared by 5 bases and J by 8 bases, with 11 bases of the junction left unmatched. The CDR3 nucleotides read TGTGCCAGCAGCCCAGGGGGACAGGCGTTCGATGAGCAGTTCTTC. Protein: CASSPGGQAFDEQFF. Supplemented by reference TRBV7-3 and TRBJ2-1, the full variable domain reads GAGVSQTPSNKVTEKGKYVELRCDPISGHTALYWYRQSLGQGPEFLIYFQGTGAADDSGLPNDRFFAVRPEGSVSTLKIQRTERGDSAVYLCASSPGGQAFDEQFFGPGTRLTVL.

The chain employs TRBV19 and TRBJ1-2, with D maybe TRBD1 (6 bases). CDR1 is LNHDA and CDR2 is SQIVND in the germline V gene (reference sequence). This CDR3 contains 12 residues. V lost 6 bases and J 7 bases, leaving 12 bases between the germline ends. CDR3 nucleotide sequence: TGTGCCAGTAGCTCAGGGGCGGCTGGCTACACCTTC. Translating gives CASSSGAAGYTF. Full variable domain (outside the CDR3, taken from reference TRBV19 and TRBJ1-2): DGGITQSPKYLFRKEGQNVTLSCEQNLNHDAMYWYRQDPGQGLRLIYYSQIVNDFQKGDIAEGYSVSREKKESFPLTVTSAQKNPTAFYLCASSSGAAGYTFGSGTRLTVV.

The chain employs TRBV25-1 and TRBJ2-1, with TRBD2 matching over 9 bases. Germline CDR1 reads MGHDK; CDR2 reads SYGVNS. This CDR3 region has 15 residues. V was clipped by 4 bases and J by 5 bases; unmatched bases: 6. The CDR3 sequence is CASSVDSGSNNEQFF. DNA for the CDR3: TGTGCCAGCAGTGTAGATAGCGGGAGTAACAATGAGCAGTTCTTC.

This chain joins TRBV5-6 and TRBJ2-7, with TRBD1 matching 10 bases. V lost 3 bases, J lost 5 bases, and 5 bases stayed unmatched. This CDR3 has 14 amino acids. Germline V CDR1 and CDR2: SGHDT, YYEEEE. For the CDR3, the DNA is TGTGCCAGCAGCTGGGACAGGGGAATCGACGAGCAGTACTTC. It encodes CASSWDRGIDEQYF.

The chain carries TRBV15 and TRBJ2-7; D remains ambiguous. Deletions cut 0 bases from V and 6 bases from J, with 15 bases between. Germline V lookup: CDR1 LNHNV, CDR2 YYDKDF (reference sequence). This CDR3 has 15 amino acids. The CDR3 region is CATSREARGSSEQYF. The CDR3 DNA reads as TGTGCCACCAGCAGAGAGGCTAGAGGTTCTTCCGAGCAGTACTTC. The entire variable domain, with the rest obtained from reference TRBV15 and TRBJ2-7, is as follows: DAMVIQNPRYQVTQFGKPVTLSCSQTLNHNVMYWYQQKSSQAPKLLFHYYDKDFNNEADTPDNFQSRRPNTSFCFLDIRSPGLGDTAMYLCATSREARGSSEQYFGPGTRLTVT.

The chain uses TRBV28 and TRBJ1-1; TRBD1 agrees at 9 bases. Trimming removed 5 bases from V and 4 bases from J; junction bases left unmatched: 8. CDR3 length: 15 residues. Germline assignment: CDR1 MDHEN and CDR2 SYDVKM. CDR3 protein: CASSTRTGGITEAFF. The CDR3 region has the DNA TGTGCCAGCAGTACCCGCACAGGGGGCATCACTGAAGCTTTCTTT.

V is TRBV10-2 and J is TRBJ2-1; TRBD2 agrees at 14 bases. This CDR3 has 14 amino acids. Germline V gene lookup returns CDR1 WSHSY and CDR2 SAAADI. With 6 bases clipped from V and 9 bases from J, the junction kept 4 bases outside the gene matches. This CDR3 is CASSPGLAGVEQFF. The CDR3 coding sequence is TGCGCCAGCAGCCCGGGACTAGCGGGAGTTGAGCAGTTCTTC.

This chain links TRBV11-2 with TRBJ2-7, with 10 bases lining up with TRBD1. There are 14 residues in the CDR3. J lost 3 bases, V lost 7 bases, and 6 bases had no gene match. Germline CDR1 is SGHAT and CDR2 is FQNNGV. The CDR3 protein is CASTLDRGLYEQYF. CDR3 sequence (DNA): TGTGCCAGCACGCTCGACAGGGGGCTCTACGAGCAGTACTTC.